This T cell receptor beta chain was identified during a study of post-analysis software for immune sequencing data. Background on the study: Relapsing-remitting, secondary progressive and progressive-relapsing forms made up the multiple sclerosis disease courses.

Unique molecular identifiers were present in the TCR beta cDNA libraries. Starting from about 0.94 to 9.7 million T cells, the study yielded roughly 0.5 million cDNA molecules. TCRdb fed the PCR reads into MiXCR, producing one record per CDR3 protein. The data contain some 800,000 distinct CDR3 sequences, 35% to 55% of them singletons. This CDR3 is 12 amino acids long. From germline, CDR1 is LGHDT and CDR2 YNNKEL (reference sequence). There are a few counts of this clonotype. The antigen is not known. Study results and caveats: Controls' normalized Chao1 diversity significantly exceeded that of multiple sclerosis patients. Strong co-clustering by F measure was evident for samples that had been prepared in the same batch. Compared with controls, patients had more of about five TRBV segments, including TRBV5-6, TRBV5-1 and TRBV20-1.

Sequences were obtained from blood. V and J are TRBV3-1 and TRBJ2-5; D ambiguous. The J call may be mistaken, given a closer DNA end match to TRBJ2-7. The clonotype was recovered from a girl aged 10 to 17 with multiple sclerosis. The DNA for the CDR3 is TGTGCCAGCAGTCTCTCCACCTGCGAGCAGTACTTC. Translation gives CASSLSTCEQYF.